These 7 T cell receptor beta chains were sequenced from one sample in a study of CD8 T cells in ankylosing spondylitis (dated by TCRdb to 2017 to 2019). The method behind the library was 5' RACE. These reads were obtained on an Illumina HiSeq 2500. Using fastp trimming at Q25 and MiXCR clonotype assembly, TCRdb reanalyzed the public sequencing data and kept in-frame beta chains. Rows with one shared CDR3 protein collapse into an entry with the most common genes and DNA. This sample has some 200,000 distinct CDR3 sequences in its table, and around 13% of those were observed once. About 15% of the sample is held by the ten biggest clonotypes. Sequenced sample: blood, either unsorted or a sorted T cell fraction (not recorded which). Receptors were obtained from a male donor with ankylosing spondylitis or in good health (not recorded which).

The rearrangement uses TRBV5-1 and TRBJ2-3, with D unclear. The germline CDR1 and CDR2 sequences are SGHRS and YFSETQ. This CDR3 has 16 amino acids. V dropped 0 bases and J dropped 0 bases, with 11 bases sitting between them. This CDR3 reads CASSLGAAPSTDTQYF. The CDR3 region has the DNA TGCGCCAGCAGCTTGGGGGCAGCCCCTAGCACAGATACGCAGTATTTT.

This clonotype turned up a few times. The rearrangement uses TRBV7-9 and TRBJ1-1; D gene ambiguous. Trimming cost V 5 bases and J 10 bases, with 11 bases left between them. Germline V lookup: CDR1 SEHNR, CDR2 FQNEAQ (reference sequence). The CDR3 has 11 amino acids. CDR3 amino acids: CASSHQETAFF. In nucleotides, the CDR3 is TGTGCCAGCAGCCACCAAGAGACAGCTTTCTTT.

The chain joins TRBV7-9 to TRBJ2-7; possible D gene TRBD2, 6 bases. The V end lost 3 bases, the J end lost 5 bases, and 17 bases lay between the germline ends. Germline values: CDR1 SEHNR, CDR2 FQNEAQ (reference sequence). The CDR3 has 15 residues. This CDR3 reads CASSFMEGSSHEQYF. The CDR3, as DNA: TGTGCCAGCAGCTTTATGGAGGGGTCTAGCCACGAGCAGTACTTC.

This clonotype was picked up many times. This chain uses TRBV29-1 with TRBJ1-2; D unclear. Germline CDR1 and CDR2: SQVTM and ANQGSEA. The CDR3 contains 11 residues. CDR3 DNA sequence: TGCAGTTCTGAAAGCCGGTGGGGTTACACCTTC. The encoded protein is CSSESRWGYTF.

In this sample, this clonotype turned up a few times. The chain has TRBV5-1 and TRBJ1-1, with D unresolved. This CDR3 spans 14 amino acids. Trimming removed 4 bases at V and 2 bases at J, with 12 bases between. Looked up from germline, CDR1 is SGHRS and CDR2 is YFSETQ. CDR3 sequence (DNA): TGCGCCAGCAGCGCCAGCGGACCTAACACTGAAGCTTTCTTT. Its protein product is CASSASGPNTEAFF.

In its sample, this clonotype was seen a few times. V and J are TRBV11-2 and TRBJ2-3; D tentatively fits TRBD1 or TRBD2 (5 bases each). V was pared by 2 bases and J by 0 bases, with 9 bases between. This CDR3 has 15 amino acids. From germline, CDR1 is SGHAT and CDR2 FQNNGV. The CDR3 nucleotides read TGTGCCAGCAGCTTACGGGGACCTAGCACAGATACGCAGTATTTT. This translates into CASSLRGPSTDTQYF.

This clonotype was detected only a few times. The chain uses TRBV2 and TRBJ2-7; TRBD1 matches at 7 bases. The CDR3 is made up of 13 amino acids. Per germline, CDR1 SNHLY and CDR2 FYNNEI. Unmatched junction bases numbered 5, after V lost 7 bases and J lost 2 bases. This CDR3 is CASKSGTAYEQYF. The CDR3 coding sequence is TGTGCCAGCAAATCCGGGACAGCCTACGAGCAGTACTTC.